These T cell receptor beta chains were read from a single sample in a study of shared clonotypes between healthy human individuals. Sequencing was performed with immunoSEQ multiplex PCR; in TCRdb, only in-frame clones are kept and a portion is missing. The sample lists about 2 million clones, approximately 94% occurring once. Sequenced material: naive CD8+ T cells sorted from blood. These receptors were obtained from a man aged 18 to 35 in good health. CDR3s include the opening cysteine and the closing phenylalanine or tryptophan. D genes are given only for firm matches. The size of a clone is reported for some rows only, either as once, few or many, or as a class for expanded clones.

DNA: TGTGCCAGCAGCTTAGACGGGGAAATGGGCACCGGGGAGCTGTTTTTT
CDR3: CASSLDGEMGTGELFF
size: -
D: -
V: TRBV7-9
J: TRBJ2-2

DNA: TGTGCCAGCAGGCCTCGGACAGGGGGCGAGGAGACCCAGTACTTC
CDR3: CASRPRTGGEETQYF
size: once
D: TRBD1
V: TRBV27
J: TRBJ2-5

DNA: TGTGCCAGCAGTTTACTCCTGTCCTACGAGCAGTACTTC
CDR3: CASSLLLSYEQYF
size: -
D: -
V: TRBV27
J: TRBJ2-7

DNA: TGCGCCAGCGGGTACGGGGGGAACTACGAGCAGTACTTC
CDR3: CASGYGGNYEQYF
size: -
D: TRBD2
V: TRBV5-1
J: TRBJ2-7

DNA: TGTGGCAGTAAGGGGTATAGTGAGTTGGACTATGGCTACACCTTC
CDR3: CGSKGYSELDYGYTF
size: -
D: -
V: TRBV30
J: TRBJ1-2

DNA: TGCGCCAGCAGCTTGACCCCCGCCTACGAGCAGTACTTC
CDR3: CASSLTPAYEQYF
size: -
D: -
V: TRBV5-1
J: TRBJ2-7

DNA: TGCGCCAGCAGCTACCAGGGGGCATTAGGTGGCTACACCTTC
CDR3: CASSYQGALGGYTF
size: -
D: TRBD1
V: TRBV4-1
J: TRBJ1-2

DNA: TGCGCCAGCAGCCAAGATTTTATAAGCGGGAGAGACAATGAGCAGTTCTTC
CDR3: CASSQDFISGRDNEQFF
size: -
D: TRBD2
V: TRBV4-3
J: TRBJ2-1

DNA: TGTGCCAGCAGCTTTTTACCCATCACAGATACGCAGTATTTT
CDR3: CASSFLPITDTQYF
size: -
D: -
V: TRBV7-3
J: TRBJ2-3

DNA: TGTGCCAGCAGCCCCGTCCCGGGACAGGGGGACACCAGATATGGCTACACCTTC
CDR3: CASSPVPGQGDTRYGYTF
size: -
D: TRBD1
V: TRBV11-2
J: TRBJ1-2

DNA: TGTGCCAGCAGCTTAGAGTATATGGGGAGTGGCGAGCAGTACTTC
CDR3: CASSLEYMGSGEQYF
size: -
D: -
V: TRBV11-2
J: TRBJ2-7

DNA: TGTGCCTGGAGTGTGATGGTCTCCTACGAGCAGTACTTC
CDR3: CAWSVMVSYEQYF
size: -
D: -
V: TRBV30
J: TRBJ2-7

DNA: TGTGCCACCAGCACCGCTAGCGGGGTCTACGAGCAGTACTTC
CDR3: CATSTASGVYEQYF
size: -
D: TRBD2
V: TRBV15
J: TRBJ2-7

DNA: TGCGCCAGCAGCCAAGATCCCCGTAGCGAGCAGTACTTC
CDR3: CASSQDPRSEQYF
size: -
D: -
V: TRBV4-1
J: TRBJ2-7

DNA: TGTGCCAGTAGCCAACCGGGACTCACTAACTATGGCTACACCTTC
CDR3: CASSQPGLTNYGYTF
size: -
D: -
V: TRBV19
J: TRBJ1-2

DNA: TGTGCCAGCAGCTTCTATGCGGGAGGGTTCGGGTACGAGCAGTACTTC
CDR3: CASSFYAGGFGYEQYF
size: -
D: TRBD2
V: TRBV7-2
J: TRBJ2-7

DNA: TGTGCCAGCAGTTCGCTAGCGGGAGGGCCCGGGGAGCTGTTTTTT
CDR3: CASSSLAGGPGELFF
size: -
D: TRBD2
V: TRBV7-9
J: TRBJ2-2

DNA: TGTGCCAGCAGTTACAGCAGCGGTGAGCCGACTGGCGAGCAGTACTTC
CDR3: CASSYSSGEPTGEQYF
size: once
D: -
V: TRBV6-5
J: TRBJ2-7

DNA: TGTGCCAGCAGAGAGACAGGGGTTGGTGAAGCTTTCTTT
CDR3: CASRETGVGEAFF
size: -
D: TRBD1
V: TRBV6-1
J: TRBJ1-1

DNA: TGCGCCAGCAGCCAAGTACGGGGGGAAGAGACCCAGTACTTC
CDR3: CASSQVRGEETQYF
size: once
D: TRBD2
V: TRBV4-1
J: TRBJ2-5